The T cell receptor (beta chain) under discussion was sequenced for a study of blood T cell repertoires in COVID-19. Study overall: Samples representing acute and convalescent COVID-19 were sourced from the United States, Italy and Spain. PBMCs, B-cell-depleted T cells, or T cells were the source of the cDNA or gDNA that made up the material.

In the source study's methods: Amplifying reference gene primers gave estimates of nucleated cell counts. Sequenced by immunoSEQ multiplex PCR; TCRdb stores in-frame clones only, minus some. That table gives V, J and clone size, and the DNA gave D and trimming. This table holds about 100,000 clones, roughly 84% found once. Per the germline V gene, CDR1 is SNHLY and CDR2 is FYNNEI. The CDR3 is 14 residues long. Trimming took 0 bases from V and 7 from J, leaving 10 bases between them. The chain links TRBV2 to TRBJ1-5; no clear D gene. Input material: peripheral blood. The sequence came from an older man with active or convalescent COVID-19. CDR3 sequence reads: CASSEAGRWQPQHF. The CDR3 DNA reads TGTGCCAGCAGTGAAGCAGGGAGGTGGCAGCCCCAGCATTTT.